This entry lists 7 T cell receptor beta chains sequenced from one sample in a study of blood T cell repertoires in COVID-19 (dated by TCRdb to the early 2020s). Library preparation was by the immunoSEQ multiplex PCR assay. TCRdb obtained this table from immuneACCESS and retained in-frame rearrangements with V and J assigned. These tables miss some clones; where compared with another copy, unresolved V genes account for less than half of the shortfall, and the remainder is unexplained. This sample is represented by 140,000 to 150,000 clones; 80% to 90% of them were singletons. The ten largest clones add up to around 6.5% of the sample. Sequencing used peripheral blood. The source is a man aged 80 or over with acute or convalescent COVID-19.

The rearrangement uses TRBV11-1 and TRBJ2-1; 8 positions match TRBD1. J lost 4 bases, V lost 5 bases, and 4 bases had no gene match. CDR1 is SGHAT, CDR2 FQDESV, per germline (reference sequence). This CDR3 is built from 14 residues. The CDR3 bases are TGTGCCAGCAGCCACCGGGACAGGTACAATGAGCAGTTCTTC. Its translation is CASSHRDRYNEQFF.

The chain links TRBV5-1 to TRBJ2-5; no clear D gene. Germline values: CDR1 SGHRS, CDR2 YFSETQ. The CDR3 extends over 12 amino acids. Trimming removed 0 bases at V and 5 bases at J, with 5 bases between. CDR3 protein: CASSLDSETQYF. The CDR3, as DNA: TGCGCCAGCAGCTTGGATTCGGAGACCCAGTACTTC.

The chain uses TRBV2 and TRBJ1-2; a weak D match, TRBD1 (6 bases). From germline, CDR1 is SNHLY and CDR2 FYNNEI. Trimming stripped 5 bases from V and 5 bases from J, with 9 bases between. There are 12 residues in the CDR3. In DNA, the CDR3 is TGTGCCAGCAGTCCCGGACAGTATGGCTACACCTTC. Protein sequence: CASSPGQYGYTF.

In DNA form, the CDR3 reads TGTGCCAGCACTGGGCTGGTCAACCACAATGAGCAGTTCTTC. Encoded protein: CASTGLVNHNEQFF. J is TRBJ2-1 and V is TRBV2, with D hard to call. Trimming removed 7 bases from V and 5 bases from J, with 15 bases in between. The CDR3 sequence is 14 residues long. Germline V gene sequence: CDR1 SNHLY, CDR2 FYNNEI.

A remark on this clone: The same CDR3 also results from other DNA sequences found in this sample. The chain is built from TRBV9 and TRBJ1-2; D is uncertain. The V end was cut by 0 bases, the J end by 2 bases, with 8 bases between. Germline assignment: CDR1 SGDLS and CDR2 YYNGEE. The CDR3 loop spans 14 amino acids. The CDR3 DNA reads as TGTGCCAGCAGCGTAGGAACGGGGAACTATGGCTACACCTTC. Translating it yields CASSVGTGNYGYTF.

This clone was seen a few times. The rearrangement joins TRBV5-1 to TRBJ2-7; TRBD1 is a possible D gene (5 bases). CDR3 length: 13 residues. The germline V gene has CDR1 SGHRS and CDR2 YFSETQ. V was pared by 1 base and J by 2 bases, with 7 bases between. Here the CDR3 reads CASSLTGAYEQYF. The DNA for the CDR3 is TGCGCCAGCAGCTTGACAGGTGCCTACGAGCAGTACTTC.

The CDR3 is CASSQDRISTDTQYF. The CDR3 nucleotides are TGTGCCAGCAGCCAAGACAGGATAAGCACAGATACGCAGTATTTT. V and J are TRBV14 and TRBJ2-3; unclear D gene. Germline assignment: CDR1 SGHDN and CDR2 FVKESK. Trimming removed 0 bases from V and 0 bases from J, with 7 bases in between. The CDR3 totals 15 residues. The full variable domain, rest sourced from reference TRBV14 and TRBJ2-3, is EAGVTQFPSHSVIEKGQTVTLRCDPISGHDNLYWYRRVMGKEIKFLLHFVKESKQDESGMPNNRFLAERTGGTYSTLKVQPAELEDSGVYFCASSQDRISTDTQYFGPGTRLTVL.